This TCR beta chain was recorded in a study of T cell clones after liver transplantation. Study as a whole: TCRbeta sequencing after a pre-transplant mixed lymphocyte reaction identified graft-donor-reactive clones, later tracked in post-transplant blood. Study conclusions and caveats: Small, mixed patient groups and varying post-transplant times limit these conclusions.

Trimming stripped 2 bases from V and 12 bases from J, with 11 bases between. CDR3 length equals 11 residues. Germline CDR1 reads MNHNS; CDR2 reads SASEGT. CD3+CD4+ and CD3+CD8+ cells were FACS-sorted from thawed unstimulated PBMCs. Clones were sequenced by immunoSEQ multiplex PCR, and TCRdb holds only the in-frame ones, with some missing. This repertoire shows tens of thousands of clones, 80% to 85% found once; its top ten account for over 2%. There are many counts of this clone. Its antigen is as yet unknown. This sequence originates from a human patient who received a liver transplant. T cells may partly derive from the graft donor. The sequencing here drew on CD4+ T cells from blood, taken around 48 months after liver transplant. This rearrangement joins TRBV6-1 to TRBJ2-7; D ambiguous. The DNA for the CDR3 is TGTGCCAGCAGTGAAAACATGGTTCCGTACTTC. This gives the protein CASSENMVPYF.